The 10 T cell receptor beta chains below were found in one sample sequenced in a study of T cell responses to AZD1222 COVID-19 vaccine. Assay used: immunoSEQ multiplex PCR; TCRdb lists only in-frame clones, some missing. The repertoire holds more than 90,000 clones, with approximately 90% as singletons. The sequencing used peripheral blood, collected 28 days after the second AZD1222 dose. The receptor set was obtained from an adult who received the AZD1222 COVID-19 vaccine.

This clone has just one count. The gene calls are TRBV27 and TRBJ1-1, with TRBD1 as a possible D gene (5 bases). Germline CDR1 MNHEY, CDR2 SMNVEV (reference sequence). V lost 3 bases, J lost 3 bases, and 8 bases lay in between. The CDR3 sequence is 13 residues long. CDR3 amino acids: CASSFLGDTEAFF. CDR3 coding DNA: TGTGCCAGCAGTTTTTTAGGGGACACTGAAGCTTTCTTT.

CDR3 nucleotide sequence: TGTGCCAGTAGTACCGGGGGGGCCTACAATGAGCAGTTCTTC. It codes for CASSTGGAYNEQFF. V usage is TRBV19 and J usage is TRBJ2-1, with 8 positions matching TRBD2. V trimming: 4 bases; J trimming: 2 bases; junction bases outside the gene matches: 1. This CDR3 is 14 amino acids long. Germline loops: CDR1 LNHDA, CDR2 SQIVND (reference sequence).

The chain employs TRBV29-1 and TRBJ2-1; D is unclear. Trimming took 3 bases from V and 10 from J, leaving 22 bases between them. Germline V gene lookup returns CDR1 SQVTM and CDR2 ANQGSEA. This CDR3 region has 15 residues. This CDR3 is CSVDTGRLEFGEQFF. The CDR3 DNA reads as TGCAGCGTTGATACCGGCAGGTTAGAGTTCGGAGAGCAGTTCTTC.

About this clone: The junction departs from germline at one end; a sequencing error may be responsible. The gene calls are TRBV7-9 and TRBJ1-4, with a tentative D call TRBD1 (6 bases). This CDR3 is 14 amino acids long. Germline CDR1 SEHNR, CDR2 FQNEAQ (reference sequence). The CDR3 spells CASRGGRPNEKLFF. The CDR3 nucleotides read TGTGCTAGCAGGGGCGGGCGACCTAATGAAAAACTGTTTTTT.

The chain couples TRBV19 to TRBJ2-7; no clear D gene. Germline V gene data show CDR1 as LNHDA and CDR2 as SQIVND (reference sequence). The CDR3 contains 16 residues. The V and J ends lost 2 bases and 2 bases respectively, with 16 bases between them. DNA of the CDR3: TGTGCCAGTAGTATAACCGGCCCCCCCATCGCCTACGAGCAGTACTTC. This sequence encodes CASSITGPPIAYEQYF.

The V and J genes are TRBV7-3 and TRBJ2-1; perhaps D is TRBD1 or TRBD2 (5 bases each). CDR1 and CDR2 (germline): SGHTA, FQGTGA. This CDR3 has 13 amino acids. V was clipped by 4 bases and J by 5 bases, with 9 bases between them. CDR3 sequence (DNA): TGTGCCAGCAGCTCGGGACGAAACAATGAGCAGTTCTTC. This gives the protein CASSSGRNNEQFF.

This clone was seen a single time. Compared with germline, one end of the junction differs, possibly owing to a read error. The CDR3: CAISESFPGPLF. The CDR3 nucleotides are TGTGCCATCAGTGAGTCGTTTCCCGGGCCACTATTC. J is TRBJ1-2 and V is TRBV10-3; no definite D call. Germline V gene data show CDR1 as ENHRY and CDR2 as SYGVKD. The CDR3 is made up of 12 amino acids.

The V and J genes are TRBV19 and TRBJ1-1; no reliable D call. CDR3 length: 16 amino acids. Deletions cut 5 bases from V and 4 bases from J, with 20 bases between. Germline CDR1 and CDR2: LNHDA and SQIVND (reference sequence). Here the CDR3 reads CASSWGSAPISTEAFF. The CDR3 region has the DNA TGTGCCAGTAGTTGGGGTTCTGCCCCTATTAGCACTGAAGCTTTCTTT.

V is TRBV9 and J is TRBJ2-1, with 11 positions matching TRBD2. V lost 3 bases to trimming and J lost 3 bases; unmatched junction nucleotides: 5. The germline gives CDR1 SGDLS, CDR2 YYNGEE. The CDR3 runs 16 residues. CDR3: CASSARLAGHYNEQFF. CDR3 nucleotide sequence: TGTGCCAGCAGCGCACGACTAGCGGGACACTACAATGAGCAGTTCTTC.

This chain links TRBV12-3 or TRBV12-4 with TRBJ1-2; a possible D gene is TRBD1 (5 bases). The CDR3 runs 13 residues. V lost 6 bases to trimming and J lost 7 bases, with 15 bases between them. Here the CDR3 reads CASRPQGLSGYTF. The CDR3 nucleotides are TGTGCCAGCAGACCCCAGGGACTAAGTGGCTACACCTTC.